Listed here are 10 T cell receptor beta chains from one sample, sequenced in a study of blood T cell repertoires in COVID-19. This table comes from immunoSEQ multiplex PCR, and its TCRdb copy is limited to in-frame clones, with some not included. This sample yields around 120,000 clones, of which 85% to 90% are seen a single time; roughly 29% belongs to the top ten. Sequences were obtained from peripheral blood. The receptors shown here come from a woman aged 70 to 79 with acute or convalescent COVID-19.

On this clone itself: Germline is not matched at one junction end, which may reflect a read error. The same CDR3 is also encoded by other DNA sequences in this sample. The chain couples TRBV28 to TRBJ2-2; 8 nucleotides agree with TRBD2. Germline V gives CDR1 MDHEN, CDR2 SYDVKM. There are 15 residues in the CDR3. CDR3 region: CASRGAGANTGELFF. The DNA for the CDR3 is TGTGCCAGCAGGGGAGCGGGAGCGAACACCGGGGAGTTGTTTTTT.

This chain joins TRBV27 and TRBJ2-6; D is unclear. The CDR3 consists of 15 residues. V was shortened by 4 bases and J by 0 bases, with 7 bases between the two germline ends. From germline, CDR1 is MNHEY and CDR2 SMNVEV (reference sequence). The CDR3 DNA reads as TGTGCCAGCAGTTCTCTATTCTCTGGGGCCAACGTCCTGACTTTC. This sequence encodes CASSSLFSGANVLTF.

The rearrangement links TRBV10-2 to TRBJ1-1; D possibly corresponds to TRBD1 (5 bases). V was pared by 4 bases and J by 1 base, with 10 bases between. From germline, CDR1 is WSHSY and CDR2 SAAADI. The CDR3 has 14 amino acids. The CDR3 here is CASSGIRENTEAFF. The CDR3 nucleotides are TGCGCCAGCAGTGGGATCAGGGAGAACACTGAAGCTTTCTTT.

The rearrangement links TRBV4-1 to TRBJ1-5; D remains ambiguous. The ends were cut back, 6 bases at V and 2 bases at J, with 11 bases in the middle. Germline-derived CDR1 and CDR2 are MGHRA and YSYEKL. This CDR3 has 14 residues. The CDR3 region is CASRRTGGNQPQHF. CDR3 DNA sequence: TGCGCCAGCAGGAGGACCGGGGGCAATCAGCCCCAGCATTTT.

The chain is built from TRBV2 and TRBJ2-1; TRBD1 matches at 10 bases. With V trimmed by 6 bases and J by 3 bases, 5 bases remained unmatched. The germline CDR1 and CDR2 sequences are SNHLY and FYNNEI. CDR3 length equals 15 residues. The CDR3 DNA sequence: TGTGCCAGCAGCAGGGACAGGGGTTTCTACAATGAGCAGTTCTTC. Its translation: CASSRDRGFYNEQFF.

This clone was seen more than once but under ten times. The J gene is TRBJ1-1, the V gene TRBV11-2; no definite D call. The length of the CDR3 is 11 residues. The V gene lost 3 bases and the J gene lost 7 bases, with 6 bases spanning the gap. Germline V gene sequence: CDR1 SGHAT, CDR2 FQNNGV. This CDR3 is CASSFSGEAFF. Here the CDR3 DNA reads TGTGCCAGCAGCTTCTCAGGTGAAGCTTTCTTT.

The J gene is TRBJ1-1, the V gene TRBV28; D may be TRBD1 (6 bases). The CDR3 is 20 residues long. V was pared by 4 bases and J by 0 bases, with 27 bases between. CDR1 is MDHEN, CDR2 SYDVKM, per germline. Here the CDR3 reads CASSYSLAGGGASMNTEAFF. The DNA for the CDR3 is TGTGCCAGCAGTTACAGCCTAGCTGGTGGGGGGGCCTCTATGAACACTGAAGCTTTCTTT.

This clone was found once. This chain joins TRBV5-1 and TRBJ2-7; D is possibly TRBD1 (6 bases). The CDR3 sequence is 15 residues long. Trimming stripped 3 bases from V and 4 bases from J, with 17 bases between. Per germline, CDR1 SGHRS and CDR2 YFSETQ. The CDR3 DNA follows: TGCGCCAGCAGCTCTCTCGGCACGGGGACATACGAGCAGTACTTC. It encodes CASSSLGTGTYEQYF.

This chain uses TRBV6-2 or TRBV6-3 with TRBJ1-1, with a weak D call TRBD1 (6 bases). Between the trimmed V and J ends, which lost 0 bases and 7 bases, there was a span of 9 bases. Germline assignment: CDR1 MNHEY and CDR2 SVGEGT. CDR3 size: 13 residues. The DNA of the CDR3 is TGTGCCAGCAGTTACTCCGGACAGAGTGAAGCTTTCTTT. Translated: CASSYSGQSEAFF.

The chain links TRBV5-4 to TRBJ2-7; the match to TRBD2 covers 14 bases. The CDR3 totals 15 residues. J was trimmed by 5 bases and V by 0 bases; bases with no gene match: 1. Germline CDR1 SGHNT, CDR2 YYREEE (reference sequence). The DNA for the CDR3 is TGTGCCAGCAGCTTGGGGGGACTAGCGGGGGACGAGCAGTACTTC. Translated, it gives CASSLGGLAGDEQYF.